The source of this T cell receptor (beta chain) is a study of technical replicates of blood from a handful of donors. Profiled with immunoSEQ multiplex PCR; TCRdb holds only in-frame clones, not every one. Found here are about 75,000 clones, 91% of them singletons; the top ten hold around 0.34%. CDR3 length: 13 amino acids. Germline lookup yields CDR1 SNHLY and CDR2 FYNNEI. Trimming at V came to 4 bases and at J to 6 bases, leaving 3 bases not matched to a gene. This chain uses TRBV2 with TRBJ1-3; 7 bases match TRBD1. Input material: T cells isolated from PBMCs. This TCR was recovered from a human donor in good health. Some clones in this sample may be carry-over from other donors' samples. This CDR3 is CASSGQGLNTIYF. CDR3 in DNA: TGTGCCAGCAGTGGACAGGGCCTAAACACCATATATTTT.